Following are 32 T cell receptor beta chains from one sample sequenced in a study of blood T cell repertoires in COVID-19. The table came from immunoSEQ multiplex PCR; TCRdb's copy has only in-frame clones and leaves some out. Among approximately 70,000 clones listed, 79% were seen once. The specimen sequenced was peripheral blood. The source of these receptors is a man aged 60 to 75 with active or convalescent COVID-19.

J is TRBJ1-3 and V is TRBV7-6, with D maybe TRBD1 (6 bases). From germline, CDR1 is SGHVS and CDR2 FNYEAQ. Trimming removed 6 bases from V and 8 bases from J, with 17 bases in between. The CDR3 sequence is 14 residues long. CDR3: CASSSDRNVDTIYF. The CDR3 bases are TGTGCCAGCAGTTCCGACAGGAACGTAGACACCATATATTTT.

The rearrangement uses TRBV5-1 and TRBJ2-1; TRBD2 matches at 11 bases. The CDR3 runs 15 residues. V gave up 4 bases and J gave up 8 bases; unmatched junction bases: 8. Germline CDR1 reads SGHRS; CDR2 reads YFSETQ. The DNA for the CDR3 is TGCGCCAGCAGCCTTAGCGGGGGGGCCTGGGATGAGCAGTTCTTC. Residues: CASSLSGGAWDEQFF. Looking up the rest from reference TRBV5-1 and TRBJ2-1 gives the full variable domain: KAGVTQTPRYLIKTRGQQVTLSCSPISGHRSVSWYQQTPGQGLQFLFEYFSETQRNKGNFPGRFSGRQFSNSRSEMNVSTLELGDSALYLCASSLSGGAWDEQFFGPGTRLTVL.

The rearrangement links TRBV19 to TRBJ2-2; tentative D call: TRBD1 (6 bases). Germline loops: CDR1 LNHDA, CDR2 SQIVND (reference sequence). The V end was cut by 1 base, the J end by 5 bases, with 14 bases between. CDR3 length: 16 amino acids. The CDR3 sequence: CASSIVFSTGTGELFF. CDR3 in DNA: TGTGCCAGTAGTATAGTCTTCTCAACAGGGACCGGGGAGCTGTTTTTT.

J is TRBJ1-2 and V is TRBV29-1; no firm D call. In germline, CDR1 is SQVTM, CDR2 ANQGSEA. V was trimmed by 3 bases and J by 10 bases, leaving 12 bases between them. The length of the CDR3 is 11 residues. The CDR3 DNA reads TGCAGCGTTGAGGCGGGCTGGGCCTACACCTTC. Translating it yields CSVEAGWAYTF.

The gene calls are TRBV7-3 and TRBJ2-1; the D gene is possibly TRBD1 (5 bases). CDR1 and CDR2 from the germline V gene are SGHTA and FQGTGA. The V and J ends lost 5 bases and 3 bases respectively, with 14 bases between them. The CDR3 is 15 residues long. Here the CDR3 reads CASSKTGEDYNEQFF. The CDR3 region has the DNA TGTGCCAGCAGCAAAACAGGAGAAGACTACAATGAGCAGTTCTTC. Based on the CDR3 plus reference TRBV7-3 and TRBJ2-1, the full variable domain is GAGVSQTPSNKVTEKGKYVELRCDPISGHTALYWYRQSLGQGPEFLIYFQGTGAADDSGLPNDRFFAVRPEGSVSTLKIQRTERGDSAVYLCASSKTGEDYNEQFFGPGTRLTVL.

The rearrangement joins TRBV14 to TRBJ2-5; 7 bases align to TRBD1. Trimming took 4 bases from V and 8 from J; bases not matched to a gene: 22. Per germline, CDR1 SGHDN and CDR2 FVKESK. This CDR3 has 18 amino acids. The CDR3 DNA sequence: TGTGCCAGCAGCCCCTACTCAGCCCCCGGGACAGATAAGAGAACCCAGTACTTC. It codes for CASSPYSAPGTDKRTQYF.

The CDR3 coding sequence is TGTGCCAGCAGCTGGGGGGTGAGTACTGAAGCTTTCTTT. This encodes CASSWGVSTEAFF. This chain links TRBV5-6 with TRBJ1-1; TRBD1 might be the D (5 bases). Trimming stripped 3 bases from V and 5 bases from J, with 11 bases between. The CDR3 sequence is 13 residues long. Germline loops: CDR1 SGHDT, CDR2 YYEEEE.

This clone has only one observation. The V and J genes are TRBV2 and TRBJ2-7; TRBD2 matches at 13 bases. Germline assignment: CDR1 SNHLY and CDR2 FYNNEI. J was trimmed by 7 bases and V by 7 bases; bases with no gene match: 4. There are 13 residues in the CDR3. The CDR3 nucleotides read TGTGCCAGCAAGACTAGCGGGGGGTCAGAGCAGTACTTC. Protein: CASKTSGGSEQYF.

J is TRBJ2-3 and V is TRBV4-2, with a weak D call TRBD2 (6 bases). CDR3 length equals 16 residues. The germline gives CDR1 LGHNA, CDR2 YNFKEQ. Trimming took 2 bases from V and 5 from J, leaving 17 bases between them. The CDR3 loop reads CASSQSGTGVLDTQYF. CDR3 DNA sequence: TGTGCCAGCAGCCAATCCGGGACTGGGGTTTTAGATACGCAGTATTTT.

This clone was observed a few times. The chain links TRBV7-2 to TRBJ1-5; no clear D gene. This CDR3 is 15 amino acids long. Germline V gene lookup returns CDR1 SGHTA and CDR2 FQGNSA. Between the trimmed V and J ends, which lost 5 bases and 0 bases, there was a span of 11 bases. CDR3 protein: CASSPQSYSNQPQHF. The CDR3 DNA is TGTGCCAGCAGCCCCCAAAGCTATAGCAATCAGCCCCAGCATTTT.

Details on this clone: The sample carries other DNA sequences with the same CDR3. V usage is TRBV18 and J usage is TRBJ2-3; no clear D gene. Trimming left V 0 bases short and J 5 bases short, with 6 bases between. The CDR3 consists of 13 residues. CDR1 is KGHSH and CDR2 is LQKENI in the germline V gene. As DNA, the CDR3 is TGTGCCAGCTCACCACCGGCGGTAGATACGCAGTATTTT. It yields the protein CASSPPAVDTQYF.

V gene TRBV28 combines with J gene TRBJ1-3, with D hard to call. This CDR3 contains 15 residues. Trimming removed 6 bases from V and 4 bases from J, with 16 bases in between. CDR1 and CDR2 (germline): MDHEN, SYDVKM. CDR3 protein: CASSPPGGLGNTIYF. CDR3 bases: TGTGCCAGCAGCCCCCCGGGCGGGTTGGGAAACACCATATATTTT. The whole variable domain, remainder taken from reference TRBV28 and TRBJ1-3, is DVKVTQSSRYLVKRTGEKVFLECVQDMDHENMFWYRQDPGLGLRLIYFSYDVKMKEKGDIPEGYSVSREKKERFSLILESASTNQTSMYLCASSPPGGLGNTIYFGEGSWLTVV.

The rearrangement links TRBV4-1 to TRBJ2-1; 11 positions agree with TRBD2. The CDR3 length is 18 residues. CDR1 and CDR2 (germline): MGHRA, YSYEKL. Germline trimming cut 0 bases from V and 4 bases from J; bases unmatched to any gene: 8. CDR3 DNA: TGCGCCAGCAGCCAAGATCCACTACTAGCGGGGGAGTACAATGAGCAGTTCTTC. It yields the protein CASSQDPLLAGEYNEQFF.

The chain recombines TRBV5-1 with TRBJ1-1, with no clear D. The V gene's germline CDR1 is SGHRS and CDR2 YFSETQ. The CDR3 is 16 amino acids. The ends were cut back, 3 bases at V and 4 bases at J, with 19 bases in the middle. In DNA form, the CDR3 reads TGCGCCAGCAGCTCCGTAACTGGGTTTACGGGCACTGAAGCTTTCTTT. This encodes CASSSVTGFTGTEAFF.

This clone was counted many times. The chain recombines TRBV5-1 with TRBJ1-4, with 7 bases matching TRBD1. V lost 5 bases and J lost 7; bases outside the gene matches: 11. This CDR3 has 15 amino acids. The germline gives CDR1 SGHRS, CDR2 YFSETQ. The DNA of the CDR3 is TGCGCCAGCAGTGGACAGGACCCGGTTGGTGAAAAACTGTTTTTT. As protein: CASSGQDPVGEKLFF.

V gene TRBV6-5 combines with J gene TRBJ2-3, with D unclear. V shed 0 bases and J shed 4 bases, with 5 bases lying between them. Germline V gene data show CDR1 as MNHEY and CDR2 as SVGAGI. The CDR3 runs 13 residues. The CDR3 reads CASSYSSADTQYF. The CDR3 nucleotides read TGTGCCAGCAGTTACTCGTCCGCAGATACGCAGTATTTT.

The rearrangement joins TRBV12-3 or TRBV12-4 to TRBJ1-2; TRBD1 matches at 9 bases. The CDR3 covers 13 residues. The ends lost 5 bases at V and 7 bases at J; junction bases unmatched: 5. The DNA of the CDR3 is TGTGCCAGCAGTACGGACAGGGGCAGTGGCTACACCTTC. It encodes CASSTDRGSGYTF.

The chain is built from TRBV7-9 and TRBJ1-5, with D uncertain. V was cut by 6 bases and J by 4 bases, with 13 bases left in between. Germline CDR1 and CDR2: SEHNR and FQNEAQ (reference sequence). The CDR3 runs to 14 residues. CDR3 sequence (DNA): TGTGCCAGCAGTTCCCTAGCGTCTAATCAGCCCCAGCATTTT. It codes for CASSSLASNQPQHF.

The V and J genes are TRBV18 and TRBJ2-7, with D perhaps matching TRBD1 (6 bases). The CDR3 loop spans 15 amino acids. Germline V lookup: CDR1 KGHSH, CDR2 LQKENI. Trimming took 4 bases from V and 3 from J, leaving 16 bases between them. CDR3 bases: TGTGCCAGCTCACGAGGGACAAGCAGTGACTACGAGCAGTACTTC. This encodes CASSRGTSSDYEQYF.

The chain employs TRBV4-1 and TRBJ2-2, with 8 nucleotides matching TRBD2. The CDR3 has 16 amino acids. CDR1 and CDR2 from the germline V gene are MGHRA and YSYEKL. Trimming cost V 0 bases and J 7 bases; bases outside gene matches: 7. CDR3 nucleotides: TGCGCCAGCAGCCAAGATACCGGGGGGGCTTACGGGGAGCTGTTTTTT. Its translation is CASSQDTGGAYGELFF.

This clone appeared a single time. V is TRBV4-1 and J is TRBJ2-2; D gene ambiguous. The germline V gene has CDR1 MGHRA and CDR2 YSYEKL. V dropped 0 bases and J dropped 1 base, with 6 bases sitting between them. CDR3 length equals 15 residues. CDR3 residues: CASSQEAGNTGELFF. In DNA form, the CDR3 reads TGCGCCAGCAGCCAAGAGGCAGGGAACACCGGGGAGCTGTTTTTT.

The rearrangement joins TRBV3-1 (or the pseudogene TRBV3-2) to TRBJ1-5; 7 nucleotides line up with TRBD1. The CDR3 covers 14 residues. Germline V lookup: CDR1 LGHDT, CDR2 YNNKEL (reference sequence). V trimming: 6 bases; J trimming: 5 bases; junction bases outside the gene matches: 7. DNA of the CDR3: TGTGCCAGCAGTCACAGGGGCGAGGATCAGCCCCAGCATTTT. Protein product: CASSHRGEDQPQHF.

The chain has TRBV9 and TRBJ2-3; the D is unclear. Trimming removed 1 base from V and 0 bases from J, with 6 bases in between. Germline V gene sequence: CDR1 SGDLS, CDR2 YYNGEE. This CDR3 spans 14 amino acids. The CDR3 is CASSVRTSTDTQYF. CDR3 in DNA: TGTGCCAGCAGCGTACGCACTAGCACAGATACGCAGTATTTT. The full variable domain, rest sourced from reference TRBV9 and TRBJ2-3, is DSGVTQTPKHLITATGQRVTLRCSPRSGDLSVYWYQQSLDQGLQFLIQYYNGEERAKGNILERFSAQQFPDLHSELNLSSLELGDSALYFCASSVRTSTDTQYFGPGTRLTVL.

In this sample, this clone turned up once. This rearrangement joins TRBV5-1 to TRBJ1-1; 9 bases match TRBD1. V shed 4 bases, J shed 0 bases, and the junction held 7 bases outside the gene matches. Per germline, CDR1 SGHRS and CDR2 YFSETQ. The CDR3 runs 16 residues. The CDR3 reads CASSPRDRAMNTEAFF. CDR3 nucleotides: TGCGCCAGCAGCCCACGGGACAGGGCTATGAACACTGAAGCTTTCTTT. The complete variable domain, with remaining parts taken from reference TRBV5-1 and TRBJ1-1, reads KAGVTQTPRYLIKTRGQQVTLSCSPISGHRSVSWYQQTPGQGLQFLFEYFSETQRNKGNFPGRFSGRQFSNSRSEMNVSTLELGDSALYLCASSPRDRAMNTEAFFGQGTRLTVV.

This chain links TRBV13 with TRBJ2-2; 7 nucleotides align to TRBD1. The trim removed 5 bases at V and 7 bases at J, leaving 4 bases unmatched. CDR1 and CDR2 from the germline V gene are PRHDT and FYEKMQ (reference sequence). The CDR3 is made up of 13 amino acids. This chain's CDR3 is CASSVDRDGELFF. As DNA, the CDR3 is TGTGCCAGCAGCGTCGACAGGGACGGGGAGCTGTTTTTT.

CDR3 residues: CASSPLPGQGYSQPQHF. CDR3 bases: TGCGCCAGCAGCCCGTTACCGGGACAGGGGTACAGTCAGCCCCAGCATTTT. The genes are TRBV4-1 and TRBJ1-5; 10 bases are a match to TRBD1. CDR3 length: 17 amino acids. V shed 4 bases, J shed 6 bases, and the junction held 12 bases outside the gene matches. Germline CDR1 reads MGHRA; CDR2 reads YSYEKL.

The genes are TRBV5-4 and TRBJ1-1, with D perhaps matching TRBD1 (5 bases). The ends were cut back, 2 bases at V and 4 bases at J, with 12 bases in the middle. CDR1 SGHNT and CDR2 YYREEE come from the germline V gene (reference sequence). There are 14 residues in the CDR3. The CDR3 coding sequence is TGTGCCAGCAGCTTAAGGGGCGGGAGCACTGAAGCTTTCTTT. It is translated as CASSLRGGSTEAFF.

J is TRBJ1-1 and V is TRBV9, with a tentative D call TRBD1 (6 bases). The germline gives CDR1 SGDLS, CDR2 YYNGEE. The CDR3 spans 12 residues. The V and J ends lost 3 bases and 4 bases respectively, with 7 bases between them. The CDR3, as DNA: TGTGCCAGCAGCGGAGGGGGCACTGAAGCTTTCTTT. It yields the protein CASSGGGTEAFF.

V usage is TRBV2 and J usage is TRBJ1-2, with no clear D. CDR1 and CDR2 from the germline V gene are SNHLY and FYNNEI. Trimming removed 9 bases at V and 4 bases at J, with 18 bases between. The CDR3 runs to 14 residues. CDR3 amino acids: CASIYSPGSYGYTF. The CDR3, as DNA: TGTGCCAGTATATACAGCCCCGGTAGCTATGGCTACACCTTC. The whole variable domain, filled in from reference TRBV2 and TRBJ1-2, reads EPEVTQTPSHQVTQMGQEVILRCVPISNHLYFYWYRQILGQKVEFLVSFYNNEISEKSEIFDDQFSVERPDGSNFTLKIRSTKLEDSAMYFCASIYSPGSYGYTFGSGTRLTVV.

The V call is TRBV12-5, the J call TRBJ2-2; 7 bases align to TRBD1. V was pared by 1 base and J by 5 bases, with 4 bases of the junction left unmatched. Per germline, CDR1 LGHNT and CDR2 FRNRAP. This CDR3 region has 15 residues. CDR3 nucleotides: TGTGCTAGTGGTTTGGAGAGACAGGGAACCGGGGAGCTGTTTTTT. Its translation is CASGLERQGTGELFF.

This chain uses TRBV5-1 with TRBJ1-1, with TRBD1 matching 7 bases. Germline V gene data show CDR1 as SGHRS and CDR2 as YFSETQ. The CDR3 spans 13 residues. The V gene end was trimmed by 2 bases and the J gene end by 10 bases; junction bases not matched to a gene: 8. CDR3 protein: CASSFVGQAVAFF. DNA for the CDR3: TGCGCCAGCAGCTTCGTTGGACAGGCTGTAGCTTTCTTT.

The chain links TRBV16 to TRBJ1-2; 7 nucleotides match TRBD1. The CDR3 loop spans 15 amino acids. The junction had 6 bases not matched to a gene; V was cut back by 3 bases and J by 2 bases. Germline values: CDR1 KGHSY, CDR2 FQNENV. CDR3 region: CASSQWGQNNYGYTF. DNA for the CDR3: TGTGCCAGCAGCCAGTGGGGACAGAACAACTATGGCTACACCTTC.